Included here is one T cell receptor beta chain sequence, with context. The antigen is unknown. The final CDR3 position lacks the conserved phenylalanine or tryptophan, pointing to a likely read error. A single record per CDR3 protein comes from TCRdb applying MiXCR to the reads. This sample has roughly 630,000 distinct CDR3 sequences, with about 24% found just once. This sample is drawn from a study of T cell repertoires in cytomegalovirus infection. Looking at the study overall: CMV infection plus the matching HLA type was flagged by public TCR beta signatures.

This CDR3 is built from 14 residues. Germline V CDR1 and CDR2: MGHDK, SYGVNS. Deletions cut 3 bases from V and 4 bases from J, with 9 bases between. Study-wide points: In two of eight donors, the top clonotype was HLA-C-restricted CMV-specific. There were carriers of CMV plus the relevant HLA, and cumulative public TCR beta family frequency identified them.

Sequencing was carried out using CD8+ T cells from PBMCs. The chain joins TRBV25-1 to TRBJ2-2; D call uncertain. The TCR sequence derives from a human donor in good health (CMV status not recorded). Some clones in this sample may be carry-over from other donors' samples. The CDR3 here is CASSEGSATGELFS. The CDR3 DNA reads TGTGCCAGCAGTGAGGGAAGCGCCACCGGGGAGCTGTTTTCT.